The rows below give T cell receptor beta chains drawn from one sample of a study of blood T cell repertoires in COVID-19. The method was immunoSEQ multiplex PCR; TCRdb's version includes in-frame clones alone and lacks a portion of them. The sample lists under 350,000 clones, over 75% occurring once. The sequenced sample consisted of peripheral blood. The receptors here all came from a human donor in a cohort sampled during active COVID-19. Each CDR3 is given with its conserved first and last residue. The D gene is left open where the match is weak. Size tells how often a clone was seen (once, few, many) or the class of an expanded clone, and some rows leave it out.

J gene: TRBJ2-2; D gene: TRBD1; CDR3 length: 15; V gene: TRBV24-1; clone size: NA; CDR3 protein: CATSDGQGVTGELFF; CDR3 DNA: TGTGCCACCAGTGATGGACAGGGGGTCACCGGGGAGCTGTTTTTT
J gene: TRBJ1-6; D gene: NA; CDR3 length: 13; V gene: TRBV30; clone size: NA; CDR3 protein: CAWSGTDNSPLHF; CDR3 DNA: TGTGCCTGGAGTGGGACAGATAATTCACCCCTCCACTTT
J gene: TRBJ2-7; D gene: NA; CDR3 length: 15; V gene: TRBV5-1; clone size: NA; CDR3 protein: CASSRTQGLGYEQYF; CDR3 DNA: TGCGCCAGCAGCCGAACTCAGGGATTGGGCTACGAGCAGTACTTC
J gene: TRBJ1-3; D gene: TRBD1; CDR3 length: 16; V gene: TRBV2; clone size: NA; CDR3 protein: CASTRTGSLSGNTIYF; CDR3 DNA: TGTGCCAGCACCAGGACAGGGTCCCTCTCTGGAAACACCATATATTTT
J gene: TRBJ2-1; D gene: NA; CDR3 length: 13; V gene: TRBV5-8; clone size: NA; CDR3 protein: CASSRGSRGEQFF; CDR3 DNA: TGTGCCAGTAGCAGGGGTTCTCGTGGTGAGCAGTTCTTC
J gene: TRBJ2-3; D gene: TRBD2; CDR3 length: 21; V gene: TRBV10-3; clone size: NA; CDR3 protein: CAISESNVRGTSGAGTDTQYF; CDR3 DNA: TGTGCCATCAGTGAGTCAAATGTGCGTGGGACTAGCGGGGCAGGCACAGATACGCAGTATTTT
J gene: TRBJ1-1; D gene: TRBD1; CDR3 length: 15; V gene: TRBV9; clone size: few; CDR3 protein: CASSATGVVDTEAFF; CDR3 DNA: TGTGCCAGCAGCGCAACAGGGGTCGTAGACACTGAAGCTTTCTTT
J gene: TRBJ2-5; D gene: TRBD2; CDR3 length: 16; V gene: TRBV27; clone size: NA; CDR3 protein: CASSLSKAGGQETQYF; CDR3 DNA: TGTGCCAGCAGTTTATCGAAAGCGGGGGGTCAAGAGACCCAGTACTTC
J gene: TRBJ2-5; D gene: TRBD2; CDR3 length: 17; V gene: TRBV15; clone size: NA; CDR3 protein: CATSREELAGGFETQYF; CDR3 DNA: TGTGCCACCAGCAGAGAGGAGCTAGCGGGGGGGTTCGAGACCCAGTACTTC
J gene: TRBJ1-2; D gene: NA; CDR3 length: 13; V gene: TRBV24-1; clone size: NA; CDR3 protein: CATSAGDLFGYTF; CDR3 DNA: TGTGCCACCAGTGCAGGGGATCTGTTTGGCTACACCTTC
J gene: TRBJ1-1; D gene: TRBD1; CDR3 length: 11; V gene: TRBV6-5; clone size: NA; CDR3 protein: CASRRDSEAFF; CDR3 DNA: TGTGCCAGCAGACGGGACAGTGAAGCTTTCTTT
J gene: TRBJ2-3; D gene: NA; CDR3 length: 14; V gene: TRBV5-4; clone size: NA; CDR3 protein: CASSPAGVADTQYF; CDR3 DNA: TGTGCCAGCAGCCCCGCCGGGGTTGCAGATACGCAGTATTTT
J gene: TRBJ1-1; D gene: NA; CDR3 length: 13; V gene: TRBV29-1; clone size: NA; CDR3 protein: CSVQRLENTEAFF; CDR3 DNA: TGCAGCGTTCAGCGACTTGAGAACACTGAAGCTTTCTTT